This T cell receptor beta chain was recovered during a study of breast tumors, draining lymph nodes, adjacent tissues. This CDR3 contains 17 residues. The germline V gene has CDR1 KGHSH and CDR2 LQKENI. V lost 2 bases and J 0 bases, leaving 13 bases between the germline ends. TCRdb ran MiXCR on the multiplex PCR reads and lists one entry per CDR3 protein. The table shows some 150,000 distinct CDR3 sequences, with under 25% occurring only once. Findings and caveats of the study: Tumors had less TCR diversity than lymph nodes, more than nontumor tissue.

On this clonotype: As yet, its antigen is unknown.

Axillary draining lymph nodes of breast cancer patients supplied the node samples. The clonotype originates from a female donor with breast cancer. Some clones in this sample may be carry-over from other donors' samples. The genes are TRBV18 and TRBJ2-2; weak D call: TRBD1 (6 bases). The specimen sequenced was axillary lymph node tissue. The CDR3: CASSPRRTDSNTGELFF. As DNA, the CDR3 is TGTGCCAGCTCACCAAGGCGGACAGATTCGAACACCGGGGAGCTGTTTTTT. The variable domain in full, with the rest retrieved from reference TRBV18 and TRBJ2-2, is NAGVMQNPRHLVRRRGQEARLRCSPMKGHSHVYWYRQLPEEGLKFMVYLQKENIIDESGMPKERFSAEFPKEGPSILRIQQVVRGDSAAYFCASSPRRTDSNTGELFFGEGSRLTVL.